The 6 T cell receptor beta chains below were found in one sample sequenced in a study of cytomegalovirus exposure and HLA in healthy donors. The PCR was carried out with 60 Vbeta primers and 13 Jbeta primers. Here immunoSEQ multiplex PCR was the method, and the copy in TCRdb shows in-frame clones only, minus some. This sample's clone table lists 150,000 or so clones. Sequencing input: PBMCs. The receptors derive from a man younger than 35 in good health and CMV-seronegative.

The V and J genes are TRBV4-1 and TRBJ2-7, with D uncertain. The CDR3 length is 15 residues. Per germline, CDR1 MGHRA and CDR2 YSYEKL. V dropped 1 base and J dropped 4 bases, with 14 bases sitting between them. CDR3 sequence (DNA): TGCGCCAGCAGCCAAGGGATGGGCAGCCAGTACGAGCAGTACTTC. Its translation is CASSQGMGSQYEQYF.

V and J are TRBV9 and TRBJ2-7; 10 bases line up with TRBD2. CDR3 size: 15 residues. CDR1 is SGDLS, CDR2 YYNGEE, per germline. The V and J ends lost 3 bases and 2 bases, in that order; junction bases with no gene match: 5. CDR3 DNA: TGTGCCAGCAGCGCAGCGGGGGGGGCGGCCTACGAGCAGTACTTC. It encodes CASSAAGGAAYEQYF.

The chain has TRBV7-9 and TRBJ1-1, with TRBD1 matching 10 bases. CDR3 length equals 18 residues. CDR1 and CDR2 (germline): SEHNR, FQNEAQ (reference sequence). J was trimmed by 0 bases and V by 5 bases; bases with no gene match: 12. The CDR3 protein is CASSPTGTGVGMNTEAFF. The DNA for the CDR3 is TGTGCCAGCAGCCCTACCGGGACAGGGGTAGGAATGAACACTGAAGCTTTCTTT. Full variable domain (missing parts from reference TRBV7-9 and TRBJ1-1): DTGVSQNPRHKITKRGQNVTFRCDPISEHNRLYWYRQTLGQGPEFLTYFQNEAQLEKSRLLSDRFSAERPKGSFSTLEIQRTEQGDSAMYLCASSPTGTGVGMNTEAFFGQGTRLTVV.

This chain joins TRBV11-3 and TRBJ2-7; D is unresolved. Germline V CDR1 and CDR2: SGHNT, YENEEA. Trimming pared 2 bases from V and 5 bases from J, leaving 16 bases between. The CDR3 runs 15 residues. The CDR3 DNA follows: TGTGCCAGCAGCTTATCGGCTAGTTATTCCCACGAGCAGTACTTC. This sequence encodes CASSLSASYSHEQYF. Supplemented by reference TRBV11-3 and TRBJ2-7, the full variable domain reads EAGVVQSPRYKIIEKKQPVAFWCNPISGHNTLYWYLQNLGQGPELLIRYENEEAVDDSQLPKDRFSAERLKGVDSTLKIQPAELGDSAVYLCASSLSASYSHEQYFGPGTRLTVT.

The chain carries TRBV18 and TRBJ2-3; D may be TRBD2 (8 bases). Germline assignment: CDR1 KGHSH and CDR2 LQKENI. The CDR3 consists of 16 residues. The ends were cut back, 2 bases at V and 1 base at J, with 13 bases in the middle. CDR3: CASSPGTAGGTDTQYF. As DNA, the CDR3 is TGTGCCAGCTCACCAGGGACAGCGGGAGGCACAGATACGCAGTATTTT.

Details on this clone: A read error may produce the germline difference seen at one junction end. The gene calls are TRBV19 and TRBJ2-3; D is possibly TRBD1 (5 bases). In germline, CDR1 is LNHDA, CDR2 SQIVND (reference sequence). The CDR3 has 15 residues. The CDR3 DNA reads as TGTGCCACTAGTTTAGACAGAACGAGCACAGATACGCAGTATTTT. As protein: CATSLDRTSTDTQYF.